These 28 T cell receptor beta chains were sequenced from one sample in a study of cytomegalovirus exposure and HLA in healthy donors. In the PCR, 60 Vbeta and 13 Jbeta primers were used. Libraries were prepared by immunoSEQ multiplex PCR; TCRdb keeps only in-frame clonotypes and omits some of them. The data include 60,000 to 80,000 clones; the top ten clones carry about 4.9%. Specimen: PBMCs. These receptors all come from a man aged 40-50 years in good health and CMV-seronegative.

The chain couples TRBV10-3 to TRBJ2-5, with a weak D call TRBD2 (6 bases). Germline CDR1 is ENHRY and CDR2 is SYGVKD. This CDR3 has 22 residues. V was shortened by 0 bases and J by 5 bases, with 34 bases between the two germline ends. CDR3 in DNA: TGTGCCATCAGTGAGTCGAGGGACCTAAGGACCAGCGGAGACGGGGGTTTTGAGACCCAGTACTTC. This sequence encodes CAISESRDLRTSGDGGFETQYF.

The J gene is TRBJ2-3, the V gene TRBV7-9, with 12 positions matching TRBD2. This CDR3 is 15 amino acids long. J lost 6 bases, V lost 4 bases, and 5 bases had no gene match. Germline CDR1 and CDR2: SEHNR and FQNEAQ (reference sequence). In DNA form, the CDR3 reads TGTGCCAGCAGCTCCCTAGCGGGAGGGTTTGATACGCAGTATTTT. Translated, it gives CASSSLAGGFDTQYF.

The CDR3 is CASSPSKGRRSYGYTF. As DNA, the CDR3 is TGTGCCAGCAGTCCCTCCAAGGGGAGGAGGAGCTATGGCTACACCTTC. This sequence joins TRBV28 and TRBJ1-2; possible D gene TRBD1, 5 bases. The CDR3 runs 16 residues. CDR1 is MDHEN and CDR2 is SYDVKM in the germline V gene. V lost 5 bases to trimming and J lost 4 bases, with 20 bases between them.

V usage is TRBV29-1 and J usage is TRBJ2-2; possibly TRBD2 for D (6 bases). CDR3 length: 12 amino acids. Germline lookup yields CDR1 SQVTM and CDR2 ANQGSEA. With 3 bases removed from V and 5 bases from J, the gap between germline ends came to 7 bases. CDR3 region: CSVDRGTGELFF. The DNA for the CDR3 is TGCAGCGTTGACCGGGGGACCGGGGAGCTGTTTTTT.

The chain carries TRBV10-1 and TRBJ2-1; TRBD2 aligns across 11 bases. The CDR3 extends over 16 amino acids. The germline CDR1 and CDR2 sequences are WNHNN and SYGVQD (reference sequence). Germline trimming cut 0 bases from V and 8 bases from J; bases unmatched to any gene: 6. DNA for the CDR3: TGCGCCAGCAGTGAGTCAGCACTAGCGGGAGACTATGAGCAGTTCTTC. Its protein is CASSESALAGDYEQFF.

Details on this clone: Other DNA sequences within the sample encode an identical CDR3. The rearrangement uses TRBV10-1 and TRBJ2-7; possible D gene TRBD1, 7 bases. This CDR3 region has 16 residues. Trimming removed 1 base from V and 0 bases from J, with 13 bases in between. Germline CDR1 and CDR2: WNHNN and SYGVQD (reference sequence). The DNA of the CDR3 is TGCGCCAGCAGTGAGTTTCCGGGGGACAGCTCCTACGAGCAGTACTTC. Encoded protein: CASSEFPGDSSYEQYF.

The gene calls are TRBV6-5 and TRBJ1-2; D is undetermined. V gave up 6 bases and J gave up 5 bases, with 16 bases separating them. The CDR3 totals 14 residues. Germline-derived CDR1 and CDR2 are MNHEY and SVGAGI. CDR3: CASSPAGGRYGYTF. CDR3 DNA sequence: TGTGCCAGCAGCCCCGCGGGCGGGAGATATGGCTACACCTTC.

The V call is TRBV6-5, the J call TRBJ1-2; D is perhaps TRBD1 (6 bases). The CDR3 loop spans 14 amino acids. Trimming stripped 6 bases from V and 2 bases from J, with 13 bases between. CDR1 and CDR2 from the germline V gene are MNHEY and SVGAGI. For the CDR3, the DNA is TGTGCCAGCAGCCCCGGGACATCGAACTATGGCTACACCTTC. Translating gives CASSPGTSNYGYTF.

The rearrangement joins TRBV5-8 to TRBJ2-1; weak D call: TRBD1 (5 bases). V was shortened by 4 bases and J by 3 bases, with 14 bases between the two germline ends. The CDR3 spans 15 residues. CDR1 and CDR2 (germline): SGHTS, YDEGEE. The CDR3 sequence is CASSRGVGDYNEQFF. The CDR3 DNA sequence: TGTGCCAGCAGCAGGGGTGTAGGAGACTACAATGAGCAGTTCTTC.

The chain is built from TRBV5-4 and TRBJ2-7, with TRBD2 identical over 9 bases. Germline assignment: CDR1 SGHNT and CDR2 YYREEE (reference sequence). V lost 0 bases and J lost 7; bases outside the gene matches: 11. The CDR3 runs 16 residues. The CDR3 nucleotides are TGTGCCAGCAGCTTGGTAGTTCTTAGCGGGAGTCAAGAGCAGTACTTC. Amino acid sequence: CASSLVVLSGSQEQYF.

The gene calls are TRBV5-1 and TRBJ1-2; 9 positions agree with TRBD1. J lost 2 bases, V lost 4 bases, and 3 bases had no gene match. Germline CDR1 is SGHRS and CDR2 is YFSETQ. The CDR3 extends over 14 amino acids. The CDR3: CASSQGQGNYGYTF. The CDR3 nucleotides read TGCGCCAGCAGCCAAGGACAGGGGAACTATGGCTACACCTTC.

This sequence joins TRBV7-2 and TRBJ1-1, with 7 bases lining up with TRBD1. The germline gives CDR1 SGHTA, CDR2 FQGNSA. V shed 4 bases and J 8 bases; nucleotides not matched to a gene: 10. The CDR3 has 14 residues. The CDR3 DNA is TGTGCCAGCAGCTCACATCCACAGGGGTGGGAAGCTTTCTTT. It encodes CASSSHPQGWEAFF.

The J gene is TRBJ1-2, the V gene TRBV28, with no clear D. Trimming took 2 bases from V and 8 from J, leaving 12 bases between them. This CDR3 is built from 13 residues. CDR1 and CDR2 from the germline V gene are MDHEN and SYDVKM. The CDR3 region is CASSLADSKGYTF. CDR3 DNA sequence: TGTGCCAGCAGTTTAGCAGACTCCAAGGGCTACACCTTC.

The chain carries TRBV28 and TRBJ1-2; D is ambiguous. Between the trimmed V and J ends, which lost 7 bases and 4 bases, there was a span of 13 bases. CDR1 and CDR2 (germline): MDHEN, SYDVKM. The CDR3 loop spans 13 amino acids. CDR3 protein: CASMGQRPYGYTF. DNA of the CDR3: TGTGCCAGCATGGGCCAACGACCCTATGGCTACACCTTC.

The V call is TRBV6-1, the J call TRBJ1-4; maybe TRBD1 (5 bases). The germline gives CDR1 MNHNS, CDR2 SASEGT. Trimming left V 7 bases short and J 4 bases short, with 16 bases between. The CDR3 runs 15 residues. DNA of the CDR3: TGTGCCAGCAAGACCTCAGGACAAATTAATGAAAAACTGTTTTTT. This sequence encodes CASKTSGQINEKLFF.

The chain is built from TRBV29-1 and TRBJ2-7; 9 positions match TRBD2. Germline trimming cut 6 bases from V and 4 bases from J; bases unmatched to any gene: 10. CDR1 and CDR2 (germline): SQVTM, ANQGSEA. The CDR3 is 14 residues long. The chain's CDR3 is CSVHSGSLSYEQYF. For the CDR3, the DNA is TGCAGCGTGCATAGCGGGAGTTTAAGTTACGAGCAGTACTTC.

The J gene is TRBJ2-7, the V gene TRBV5-8; D remains unclear. Trimming pared 3 bases from V and 7 bases from J, leaving 2 bases between. The CDR3 spans 9 residues. Germline V lookup: CDR1 SGHTS, CDR2 YDEGEE. The CDR3 DNA reads TGTGCCAGCAGCTCGGAGCAGTACTTC. Protein product: CASSSEQYF.

The gene calls are TRBV23-1 and TRBJ2-4, with TRBD2 identical over 15 bases. TRBV23-1 is placed among ORFs of uncertain function. The CDR3 totals 24 residues. The V gene end was trimmed by 0 bases and the J gene end by 0 bases; junction bases not matched to a gene: 18. Written as DNA, the CDR3 is TGCGCCAGCAGTCAATCGGCCCCCTTTCCGGGACTAGCGGGGGGCGGCCTAGCCAAAAACATTCAGTACTTC. It is translated as CASSQSAPFPGLAGGGLAKNIQYF.

The rearrangement links TRBV6-6 to TRBJ1-4; 9 positions match TRBD1. V dropped 6 bases and J dropped 3; count of bases not matched to a gene: 5. CDR1 and CDR2 from the germline V gene are MNHNY and SVGAGI (reference sequence). CDR3 length: 15 amino acids. CDR3 DNA sequence: TGTGCCAGCAGGCCTACAGGGGGCTCTAATGAAAAACTGTTTTTT. This encodes CASRPTGGSNEKLFF.

V usage is TRBV6-6 and J usage is TRBJ1-5; D uncertain. This CDR3 contains 12 residues. Germline CDR1 MNHNY, CDR2 SVGAGI (reference sequence). Trimming took off 6 bases at V and 3 bases at J, with 6 bases between the two ends. The CDR3 spells CASRVDNQPQHF. Written as DNA, the CDR3 is TGTGCCAGCAGGGTAGACAATCAGCCCCAGCATTTT.

J is TRBJ2-7 and V is TRBV5-4; D remains unclear. Trimming took off 0 bases at V and 0 bases at J, with 13 bases between the two ends. CDR3 length: 16 amino acids. CDR1 is SGHNT, CDR2 YYREEE, per germline (reference sequence). The CDR3 here is CASSLASSRGSYEQYF. As DNA, the CDR3 is TGTGCCAGCAGCTTGGCCAGTAGCAGAGGCTCCTACGAGCAGTACTTC.

The rearrangement uses TRBV19 and TRBJ2-1; 7 bases fit TRBD2. The CDR3 contains 15 residues. Trimming at V came to 5 bases and at J to 5 bases, leaving 9 bases not matched to a gene. The germline gives CDR1 LNHDA, CDR2 SQIVND (reference sequence). The CDR3 nucleotides are TGTGCCAGTAGTGTCCACGGGACTATTGACAATGAGCAGTTCTTC. The encoded protein is CASSVHGTIDNEQFF.

V is TRBV19 and J is TRBJ2-1, with D tentatively TRBD1 (6 bases). Germline V CDR1 and CDR2: LNHDA, SQIVND (reference sequence). The CDR3 loop spans 15 amino acids. V shed 6 bases and J shed 7 bases, with 19 bases lying between them. The CDR3 sequence: CASSLRQAISNEQFF. The CDR3 nucleotides are TGTGCCAGTAGCCTTAGACAGGCGATTAGTAATGAGCAGTTCTTC.

The chain is built from TRBV13 and TRBJ2-5; 10 nucleotides line up with TRBD1. The J segment lost 3 bases and the V segment lost 1 base, leaving 2 bases of the junction unmatched. Looked up from germline, CDR1 is PRHDT and CDR2 is FYEKMQ (reference sequence). The CDR3 totals 15 residues. The CDR3 is CASSLAGQGEETQYF. The CDR3 nucleotides read TGTGCCAGCAGCTTAGCTGGACAGGGGGAAGAGACCCAGTACTTC.

The V and J genes are TRBV10-3 and TRBJ2-7; TRBD1 matches at 9 bases. CDR1 and CDR2 from the germline V gene are ENHRY and SYGVKD. V shed 3 bases and J 4 bases; nucleotides not matched to a gene: 7. The CDR3 runs to 15 residues. The CDR3 region is CAISEGWTGVYEQYF. CDR3 nucleotide sequence: TGTGCCATCAGTGAAGGTTGGACAGGGGTTTACGAGCAGTACTTC.

This rearrangement joins TRBV7-9 to TRBJ2-7; D remains unclear. The germline V and J ends were trimmed by 2 bases and 0 bases, with 14 bases remaining between them. CDR1 SEHNR and CDR2 FQNEAQ come from the germline V gene (reference sequence). The CDR3 is 16 residues long. CDR3 loop: CASSLLGQRISYEQYF. CDR3 bases: TGTGCCAGCAGCTTATTGGGCCAGAGAATCTCCTACGAGCAGTACTTC.

The chain carries TRBV18 and TRBJ2-2; 9 bases map to TRBD1. The ends lost 2 bases at V and 3 bases at J; junction bases unmatched: 4. CDR3 length: 16 residues. CDR1 and CDR2 (germline): KGHSH, LQKENI. The CDR3 region is CASSPRTGVDTGELFF. DNA of the CDR3: TGTGCCAGCTCACCAAGGACAGGGGTGGACACCGGGGAGCTGTTTTTT.

The genes are TRBV2 and TRBJ2-5; D is undetermined. CDR3 length: 15 residues. Germline assignment: CDR1 SNHLY and CDR2 FYNNEI. The V and J ends lost 2 bases and 2 bases respectively, with 12 bases between them. The CDR3 DNA reads as TGTGCCAGCAGTGAACTCGTCTCCCGTCAAGAGACCCAGTACTTC. Protein sequence: CASSELVSRQETQYF.